This T cell receptor beta chain originates from a study of blood T cell repertoires in COVID-19. Study-level information: The cDNA or gDNA used as material had been derived from T cells, B-cell-depleted T cells, or PBMCs.

Some clones are missing from TCRdb's copy, which holds only in-frame ones; the method was immunoSEQ multiplex PCR. Counted here are tens of thousands of clones, 80% to 90% occurring once; the ten biggest clones make up approximately 17%. V dropped 4 bases and J dropped 0 bases, with 13 bases sitting between them. This CDR3 has 16 residues. Germline V gives CDR1 SGHTS, CDR2 YDEGEE. The chain combines TRBV5-8 with TRBJ2-2; tentative D call: TRBD1 (5 bases). This TCR was recovered from a man at least 80 years old in a cohort sampled during active COVID-19. Sequenced material: peripheral blood. CDR3 DNA sequence: TGTGCCAGCAGCCCCCTTTGGGGCACGAACACCGGGGAGCTGTTTTTT. Its translation is CASSPLWGTNTGELFF.